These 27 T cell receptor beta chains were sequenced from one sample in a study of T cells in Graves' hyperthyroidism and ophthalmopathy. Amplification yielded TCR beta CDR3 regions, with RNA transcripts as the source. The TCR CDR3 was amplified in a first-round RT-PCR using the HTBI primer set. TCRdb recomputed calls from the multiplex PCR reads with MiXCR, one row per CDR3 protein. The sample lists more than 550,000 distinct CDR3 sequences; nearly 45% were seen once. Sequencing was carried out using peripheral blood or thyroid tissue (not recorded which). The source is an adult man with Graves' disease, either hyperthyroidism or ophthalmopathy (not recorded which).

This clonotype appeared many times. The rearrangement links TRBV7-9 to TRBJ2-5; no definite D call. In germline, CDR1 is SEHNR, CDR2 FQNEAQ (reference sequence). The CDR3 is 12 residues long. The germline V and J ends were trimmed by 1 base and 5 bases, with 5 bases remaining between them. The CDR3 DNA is TGTGCCAGCAGCTTAGGGTGGGAGACCCAGTACTTC. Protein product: CASSLGWETQYF.

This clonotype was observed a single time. The CDR3 region has the DNA TGCAGTGCTAGACACAGGGGCAATGAAAAACTGTTTTTT. The encoded protein is CSARHRGNEKLFF. The chain employs TRBV20-1 and TRBJ1-4, with 7 nucleotides matching TRBD1. There are 13 residues in the CDR3. Trimming at V came to 2 bases and at J to 5 bases, leaving 2 bases not matched to a gene. Germline V lookup: CDR1 DFQATT, CDR2 SNEGSKA (reference sequence).

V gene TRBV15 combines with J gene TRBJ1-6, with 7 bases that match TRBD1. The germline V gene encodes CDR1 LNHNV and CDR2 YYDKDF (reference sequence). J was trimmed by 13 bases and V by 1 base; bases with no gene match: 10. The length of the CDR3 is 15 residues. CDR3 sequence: CATSRVTQGTQPLHF. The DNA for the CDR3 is TGTGCCACCAGCAGAGTGACACAGGGGACTCAGCCCCTCCACTTT.

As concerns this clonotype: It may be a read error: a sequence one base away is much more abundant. CDR3: CSVEDTKPVGTEAFF. Written as DNA, the CDR3 is TGCAGCGTTGAAGATACCAAACCAGTGGGGACTGAAGCTTTCTTT. The chain is built from TRBV29-1 and TRBJ1-1; D gene unclear. Germline V gene data show CDR1 as SQVTM and CDR2 as ANQGSEA. V was shortened by 0 bases and J by 5 bases, with 16 bases between the two germline ends. This CDR3 is 15 amino acids long.

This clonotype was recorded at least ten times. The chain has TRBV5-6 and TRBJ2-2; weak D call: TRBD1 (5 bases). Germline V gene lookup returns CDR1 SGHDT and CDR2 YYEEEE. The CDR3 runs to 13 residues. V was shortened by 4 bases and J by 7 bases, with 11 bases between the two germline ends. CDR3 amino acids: CASSGRVSGELFF. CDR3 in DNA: TGTGCCAGCAGCGGCAGGGTTAGCGGGGAGCTGTTTTTT.

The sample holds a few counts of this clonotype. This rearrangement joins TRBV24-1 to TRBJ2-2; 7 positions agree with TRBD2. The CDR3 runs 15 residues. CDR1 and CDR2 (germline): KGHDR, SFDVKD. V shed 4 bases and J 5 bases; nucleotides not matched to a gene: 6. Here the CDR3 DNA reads TGTGCCACCAGTGAAGCGCGGGGGAGAACCGGGGAGCTGTTTTTT. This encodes CATSEARGRTGELFF.

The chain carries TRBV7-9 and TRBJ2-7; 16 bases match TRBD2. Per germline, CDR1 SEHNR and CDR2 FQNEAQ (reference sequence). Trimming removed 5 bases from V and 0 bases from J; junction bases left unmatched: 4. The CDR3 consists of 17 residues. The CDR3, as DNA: TGTGCCAGCAGCCTGGGACTAGCGGGAGGGAACTCCTACGAGCAGTACTTC. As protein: CASSLGLAGGNSYEQYF.

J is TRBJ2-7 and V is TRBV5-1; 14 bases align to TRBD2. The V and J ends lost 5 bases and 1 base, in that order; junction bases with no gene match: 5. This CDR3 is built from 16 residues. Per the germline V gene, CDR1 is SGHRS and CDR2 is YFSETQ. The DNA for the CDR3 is TGCGCCAGCAGTACGGGACTAGCGGGAGTGTCCTACGAGCAGTACTTC. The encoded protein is CASSTGLAGVSYEQYF.

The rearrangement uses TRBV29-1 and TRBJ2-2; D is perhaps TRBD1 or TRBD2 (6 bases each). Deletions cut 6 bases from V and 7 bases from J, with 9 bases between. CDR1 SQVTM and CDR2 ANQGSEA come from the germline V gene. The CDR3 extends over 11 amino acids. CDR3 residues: CSVAGHGELFF. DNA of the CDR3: TGCAGCGTCGCGGGACACGGGGAGCTGTTTTTT.

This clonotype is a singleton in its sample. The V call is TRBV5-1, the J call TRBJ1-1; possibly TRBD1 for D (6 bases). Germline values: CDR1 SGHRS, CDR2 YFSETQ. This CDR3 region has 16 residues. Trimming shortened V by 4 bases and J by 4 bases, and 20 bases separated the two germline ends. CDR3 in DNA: TGCGCCAGCAGCCGAGGGGGAGGGGGTCATTCCACTGAAGCTTTCTTT. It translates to CASSRGGGGHSTEAFF. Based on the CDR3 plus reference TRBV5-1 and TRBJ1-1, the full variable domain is KAGVTQTPRYLIKTRGQQVTLSCSPISGHRSVSWYQQTPGQGLQFLFEYFSETQRNKGNFPGRFSGRQFSNSRSEMNVSTLELGDSALYLCASSRGGGGHSTEAFFGQGTRLTVV.

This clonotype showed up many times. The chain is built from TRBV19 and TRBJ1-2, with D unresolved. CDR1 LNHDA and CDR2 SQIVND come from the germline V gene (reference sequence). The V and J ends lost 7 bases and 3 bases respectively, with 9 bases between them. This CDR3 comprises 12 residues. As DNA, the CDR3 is TGTGCCAGTACGTACGAGGACTATGGCTACACCTTC. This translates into CASTYEDYGYTF.

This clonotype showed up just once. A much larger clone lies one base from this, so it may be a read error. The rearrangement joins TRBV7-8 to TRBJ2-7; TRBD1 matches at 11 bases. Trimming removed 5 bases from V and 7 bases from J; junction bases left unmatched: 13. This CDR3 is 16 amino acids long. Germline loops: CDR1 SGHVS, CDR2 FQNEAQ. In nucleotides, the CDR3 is TGTGCCAGCAGCACAAACCTTCCCGGGACAGGGGGAGAGCAGTACTTC. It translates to CASSTNLPGTGGEQYF.

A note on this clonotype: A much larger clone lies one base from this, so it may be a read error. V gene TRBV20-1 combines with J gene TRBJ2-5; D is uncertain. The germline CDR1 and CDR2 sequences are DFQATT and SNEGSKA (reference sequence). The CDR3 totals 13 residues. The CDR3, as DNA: TGCGGTGCGCCCGGACGCTTGCAAGAGACCCAGTACTTC. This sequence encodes CGAPGRLQETQYF.

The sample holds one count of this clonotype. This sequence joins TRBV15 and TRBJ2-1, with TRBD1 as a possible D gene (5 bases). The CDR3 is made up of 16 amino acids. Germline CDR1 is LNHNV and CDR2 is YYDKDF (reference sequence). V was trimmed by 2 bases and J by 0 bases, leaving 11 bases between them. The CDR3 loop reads CATSRPGASSYNEQFF. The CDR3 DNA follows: TGTGCCACCAGCAGACCTGGGGCGAGCTCCTACAATGAGCAGTTCTTC.

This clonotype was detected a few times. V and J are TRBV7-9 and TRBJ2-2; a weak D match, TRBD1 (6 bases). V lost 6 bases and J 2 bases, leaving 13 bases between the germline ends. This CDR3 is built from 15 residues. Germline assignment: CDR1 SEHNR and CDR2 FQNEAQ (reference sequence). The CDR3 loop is CASSPRGTNTGELFF. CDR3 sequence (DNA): TGTGCCAGCAGTCCTAGGGGGACCAACACCGGGGAGCTGTTTTTT. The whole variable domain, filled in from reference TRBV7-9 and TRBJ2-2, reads DTGVSQNPRHKITKRGQNVTFRCDPISEHNRLYWYRQTLGQGPEFLTYFQNEAQLEKSRLLSDRFSAERPKGSFSTLEIQRTEQGDSAMYLCASSPRGTNTGELFFGEGSRLTVL.

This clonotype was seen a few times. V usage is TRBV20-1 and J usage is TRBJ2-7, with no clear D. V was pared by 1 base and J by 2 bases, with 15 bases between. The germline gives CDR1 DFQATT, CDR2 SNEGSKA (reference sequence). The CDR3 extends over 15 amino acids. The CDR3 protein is CSARGRSGAPYEQYF. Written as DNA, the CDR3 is TGCAGTGCTAGAGGAAGGTCAGGAGCTCCCTACGAGCAGTACTTC.

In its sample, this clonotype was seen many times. The DNA of the CDR3 is TGCAGCGTTGGACCGGACAGGGGGCTAGGGTATGGCTACACCTTC. Protein sequence: CSVGPDRGLGYGYTF. V is TRBV29-1 and J is TRBJ1-2; 11 nucleotides agree with TRBD1. The CDR3 is 15 amino acids. CDR1 is SQVTM and CDR2 is ANQGSEA in the germline V gene. The trim removed 4 bases at V and 5 bases at J, leaving 9 bases unmatched.

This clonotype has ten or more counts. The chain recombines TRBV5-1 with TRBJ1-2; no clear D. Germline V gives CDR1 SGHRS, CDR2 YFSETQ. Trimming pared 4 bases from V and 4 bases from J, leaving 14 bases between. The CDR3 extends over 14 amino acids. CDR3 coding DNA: TGCGCCAGCAGCGGCGCGTCTGAGCCCTATGGCTACACCTTC. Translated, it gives CASSGASEPYGYTF.

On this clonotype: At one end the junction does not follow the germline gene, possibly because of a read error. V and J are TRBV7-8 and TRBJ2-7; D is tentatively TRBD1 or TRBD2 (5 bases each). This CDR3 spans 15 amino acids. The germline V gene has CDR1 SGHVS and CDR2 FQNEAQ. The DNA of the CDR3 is TGCGCCAGCAGCCAACCCCGGGACCCAAGATACGAGCAGTACTTC. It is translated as CASSQPRDPRYEQYF.

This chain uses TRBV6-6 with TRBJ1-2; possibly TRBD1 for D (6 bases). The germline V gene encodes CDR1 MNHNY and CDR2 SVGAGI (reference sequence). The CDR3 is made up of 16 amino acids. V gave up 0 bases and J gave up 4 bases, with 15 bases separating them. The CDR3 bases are TGTGCCAGCAGTTACTCGAGCGGACAGCACAGCTATGGCTACACCTTC. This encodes CASSYSSGQHSYGYTF.

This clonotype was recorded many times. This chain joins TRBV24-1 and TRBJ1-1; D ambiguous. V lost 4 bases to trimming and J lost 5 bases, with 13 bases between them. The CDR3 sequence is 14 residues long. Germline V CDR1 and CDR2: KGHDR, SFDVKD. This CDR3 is CATSENGPATEAFF. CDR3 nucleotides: TGTGCCACCAGTGAGAATGGACCTGCGACTGAAGCTTTCTTT.

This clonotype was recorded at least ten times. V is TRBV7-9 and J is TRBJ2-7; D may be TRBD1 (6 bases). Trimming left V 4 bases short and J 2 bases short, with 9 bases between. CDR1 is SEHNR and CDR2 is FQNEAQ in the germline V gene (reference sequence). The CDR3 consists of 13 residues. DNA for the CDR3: TGTGCCAGCAGCTCCCGGGACACCTACGAGCAGTACTTC. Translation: CASSSRDTYEQYF. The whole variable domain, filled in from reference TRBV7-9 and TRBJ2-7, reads DTGVSQNPRHKITKRGQNVTFRCDPISEHNRLYWYRQTLGQGPEFLTYFQNEAQLEKSRLLSDRFSAERPKGSFSTLEIQRTEQGDSAMYLCASSSRDTYEQYFGPGTRLTVT.

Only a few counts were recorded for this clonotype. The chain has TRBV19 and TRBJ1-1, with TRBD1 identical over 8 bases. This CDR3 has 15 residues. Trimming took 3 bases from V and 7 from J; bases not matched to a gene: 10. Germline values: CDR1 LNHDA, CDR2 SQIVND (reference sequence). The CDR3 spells CASSIFRQGNYEAFF. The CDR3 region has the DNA TGTGCCAGTAGTATCTTCCGACAGGGGAACTATGAAGCTTTCTTT.

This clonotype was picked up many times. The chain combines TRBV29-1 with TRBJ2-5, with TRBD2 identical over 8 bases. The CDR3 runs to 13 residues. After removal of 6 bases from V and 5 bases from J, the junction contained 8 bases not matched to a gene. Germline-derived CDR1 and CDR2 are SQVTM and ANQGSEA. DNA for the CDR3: TGCAGCGTCCGTAGCGGGGTTCTGGAGACCCAGTACTTC. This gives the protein CSVRSGVLETQYF.

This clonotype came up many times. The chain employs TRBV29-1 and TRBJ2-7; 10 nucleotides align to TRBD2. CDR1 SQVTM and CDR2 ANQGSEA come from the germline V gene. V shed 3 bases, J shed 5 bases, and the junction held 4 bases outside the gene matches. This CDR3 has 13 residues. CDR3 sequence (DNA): TGCAGCGTTGACCTAGCGGGAGCCCACGAGCAGTACTTC. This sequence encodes CSVDLAGAHEQYF.

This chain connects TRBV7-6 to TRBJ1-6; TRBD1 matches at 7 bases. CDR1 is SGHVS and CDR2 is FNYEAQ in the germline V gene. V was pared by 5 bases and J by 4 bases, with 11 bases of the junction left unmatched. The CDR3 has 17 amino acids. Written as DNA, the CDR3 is TGTGCCAGCAGCAAACCGGGACAGAGAAGATATAATTCACCCCTCCACTTT. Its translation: CASSKPGQRRYNSPLHF.

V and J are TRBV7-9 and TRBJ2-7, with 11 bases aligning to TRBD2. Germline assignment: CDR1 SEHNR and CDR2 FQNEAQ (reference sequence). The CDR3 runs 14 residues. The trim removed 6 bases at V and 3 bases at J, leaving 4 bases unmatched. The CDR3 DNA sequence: TGTGCCAGCAGAGTGACTAGCGGGGACTACGAGCAGTACTTC. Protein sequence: CASRVTSGDYEQYF.